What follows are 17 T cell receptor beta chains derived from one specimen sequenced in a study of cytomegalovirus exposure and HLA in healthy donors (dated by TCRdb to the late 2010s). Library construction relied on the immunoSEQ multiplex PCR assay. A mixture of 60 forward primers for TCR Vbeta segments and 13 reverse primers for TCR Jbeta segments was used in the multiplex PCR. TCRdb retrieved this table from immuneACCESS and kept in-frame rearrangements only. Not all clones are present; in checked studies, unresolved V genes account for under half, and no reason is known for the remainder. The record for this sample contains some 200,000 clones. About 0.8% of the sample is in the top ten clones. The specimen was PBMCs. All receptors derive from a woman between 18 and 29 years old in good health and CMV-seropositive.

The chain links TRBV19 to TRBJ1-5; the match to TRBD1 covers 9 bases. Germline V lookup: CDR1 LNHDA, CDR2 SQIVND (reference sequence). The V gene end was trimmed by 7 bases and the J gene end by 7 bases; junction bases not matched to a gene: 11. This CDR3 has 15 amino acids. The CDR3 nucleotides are TGTGCCAGTACGGACAGGGGATTTCGGGAACAGCCCCAGCATTTT. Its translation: CASTDRGFREQPQHF. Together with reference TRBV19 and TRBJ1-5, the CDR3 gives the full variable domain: DGGITQSPKYLFRKEGQNVTLSCEQNLNHDAMYWYRQDPGQGLRLIYYSQIVNDFQKGDIAEGYSVSREKKESFPLTVTSAQKNPTAFYLCASTDRGFREQPQHFGDGTRLSIL.

Here the CDR3 DNA reads TGTGCCAGCAGCTTAGGTCTAGCGGGAGGGCCCGATGAGCAGTTCTTC. This gives the protein CASSLGLAGGPDEQFF. The chain links TRBV7-8 to TRBJ2-1, with 12 bases matching TRBD2. This CDR3 contains 16 residues. Germline CDR1 and CDR2: SGHVS and FQNEAQ. The ends lost 1 base at V and 8 bases at J; junction bases unmatched: 6. Based on the CDR3 plus reference TRBV7-8 and TRBJ2-1, the full variable domain is GAGVSQSPRYKVAKRGQDVALRCDPISGHVSLFWYQQALGQGPEFLTYFQNEAQLDKSGLPSDRFFAERPEGSVSTLKIQRTQQEDSAVYLCASSLGLAGGPDEQFFGPGTRLTVL.

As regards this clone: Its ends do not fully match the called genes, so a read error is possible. CDR3 coding DNA: TGTGCCAGCAGCCCCCGCCCATTAACCGGGGAGCTGTTCTTT. It yields the protein CASSPRPLTGELFF. The J gene is TRBJ2-2, the V gene TRBV7-6, with a weak D call TRBD2 (5 bases). The germline CDR1 and CDR2 sequences are SGHVS and FNYEAQ. This CDR3 spans 14 amino acids.

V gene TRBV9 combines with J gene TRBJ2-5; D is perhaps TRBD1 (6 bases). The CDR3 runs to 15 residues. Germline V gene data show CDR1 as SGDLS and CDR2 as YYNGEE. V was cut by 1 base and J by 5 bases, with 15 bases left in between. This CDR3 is CASSVKPGHRETQYF. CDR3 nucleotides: TGTGCCAGCAGCGTAAAGCCGGGACACCGGGAGACCCAGTACTTC. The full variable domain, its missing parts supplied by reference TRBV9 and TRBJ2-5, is DSGVTQTPKHLITATGQRVTLRCSPRSGDLSVYWYQQSLDQGLQFLIQYYNGEERAKGNILERFSAQQFPDLHSELNLSSLELGDSALYFCASSVKPGHRETQYFGPGTRLLVL.

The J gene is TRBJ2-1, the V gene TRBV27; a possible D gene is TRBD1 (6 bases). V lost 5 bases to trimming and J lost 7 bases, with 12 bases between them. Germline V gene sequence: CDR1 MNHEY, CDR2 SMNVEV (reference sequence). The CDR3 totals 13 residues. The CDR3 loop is CASSPFRGNEQFF. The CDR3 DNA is TGTGCCAGCAGTCCTTTCAGGGGAAATGAGCAGTTCTTC.

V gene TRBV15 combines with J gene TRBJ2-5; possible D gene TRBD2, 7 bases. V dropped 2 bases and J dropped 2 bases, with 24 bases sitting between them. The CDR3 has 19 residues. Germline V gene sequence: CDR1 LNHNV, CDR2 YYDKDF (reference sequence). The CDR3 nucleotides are TGTGCCACCAGCAGATCGGGGACACGGGTACTAGCGTTACAAGAGACCCAGTACTTC. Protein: CATSRSGTRVLALQETQYF.

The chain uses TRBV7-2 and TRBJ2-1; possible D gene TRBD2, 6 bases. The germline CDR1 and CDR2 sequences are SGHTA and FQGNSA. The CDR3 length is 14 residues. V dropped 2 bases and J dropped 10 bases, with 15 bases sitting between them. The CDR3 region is CASSLYLARREQFF. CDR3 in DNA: TGTGCCAGCAGCTTATACCTAGCGAGAAGGGAGCAGTTCTTC. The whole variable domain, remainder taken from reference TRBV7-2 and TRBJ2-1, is GAGVSQSPSNKVTEKGKDVELRCDPISGHTALYWYRQSLGQGLEFLIYFQGNSAPDKSGLPSDRFSAERTGGSVSTLTIQRTQQEDSAVYLCASSLYLARREQFFGPGTRLTVL.

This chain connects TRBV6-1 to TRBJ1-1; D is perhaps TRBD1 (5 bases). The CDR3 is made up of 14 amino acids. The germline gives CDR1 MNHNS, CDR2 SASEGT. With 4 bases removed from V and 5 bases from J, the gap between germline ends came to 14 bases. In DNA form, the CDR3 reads TGTGCCAGCAGTGCGGGACCGGGGAGGACTGAAGCTTTCTTT. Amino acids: CASSAGPGRTEAFF.

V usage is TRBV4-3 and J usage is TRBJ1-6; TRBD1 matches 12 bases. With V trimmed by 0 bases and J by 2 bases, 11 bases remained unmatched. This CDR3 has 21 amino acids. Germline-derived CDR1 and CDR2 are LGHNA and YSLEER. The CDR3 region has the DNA TGCGCCAGCAGCCAAGATTCTTGGGGACAGGGGGCAGGGGCCTATAATTCACCCCTCCACTTT. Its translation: CASSQDSWGQGAGAYNSPLHF.

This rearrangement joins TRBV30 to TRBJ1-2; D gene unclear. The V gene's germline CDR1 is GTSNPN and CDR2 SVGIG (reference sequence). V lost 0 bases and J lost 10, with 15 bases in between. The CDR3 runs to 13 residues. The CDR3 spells CAWSVSAGIPYTF. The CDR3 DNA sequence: TGTGCCTGGAGTGTATCGGCAGGTATTCCCTACACCTTC.

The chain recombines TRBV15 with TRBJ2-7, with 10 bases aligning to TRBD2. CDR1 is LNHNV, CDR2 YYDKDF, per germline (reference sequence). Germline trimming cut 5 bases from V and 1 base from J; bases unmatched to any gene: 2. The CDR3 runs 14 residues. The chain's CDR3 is CATSRGLASYEQYF. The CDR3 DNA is TGTGCCACCAGCCGGGGACTAGCGTCCTACGAGCAGTACTTC.

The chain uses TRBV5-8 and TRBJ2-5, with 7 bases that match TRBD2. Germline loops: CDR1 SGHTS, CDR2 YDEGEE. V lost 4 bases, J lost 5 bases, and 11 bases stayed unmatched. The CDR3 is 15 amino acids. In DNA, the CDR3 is TGTGCCAGCAGCCGTACCTCTAGCGGATGGGAGACCCAGTACTTC. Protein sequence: CASSRTSSGWETQYF.

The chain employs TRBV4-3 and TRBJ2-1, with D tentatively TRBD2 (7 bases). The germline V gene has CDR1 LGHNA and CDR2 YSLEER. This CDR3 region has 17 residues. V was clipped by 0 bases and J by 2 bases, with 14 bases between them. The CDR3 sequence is CASSQDGGGAAYNEQFF. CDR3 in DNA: TGCGCCAGCAGCCAAGATGGTGGGGGGGCCGCCTACAATGAGCAGTTCTTC.

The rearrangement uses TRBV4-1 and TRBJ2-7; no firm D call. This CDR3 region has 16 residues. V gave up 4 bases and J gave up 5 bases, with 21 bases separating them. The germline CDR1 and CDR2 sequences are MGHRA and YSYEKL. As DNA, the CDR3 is TGCGCCAGCAGCCGCGAGACCCTAGTCTTAGCCGACGAGCAGTACTTC. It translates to CASSRETLVLADEQYF.

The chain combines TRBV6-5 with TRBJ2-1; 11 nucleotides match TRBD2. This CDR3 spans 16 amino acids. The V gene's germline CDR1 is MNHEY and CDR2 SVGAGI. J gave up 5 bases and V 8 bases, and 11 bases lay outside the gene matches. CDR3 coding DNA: TGTGCCAGCGGTTCCCTTAGCGGGAGGGCCAACAATGAGCAGTTCTTC. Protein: CASGSLSGRANNEQFF.

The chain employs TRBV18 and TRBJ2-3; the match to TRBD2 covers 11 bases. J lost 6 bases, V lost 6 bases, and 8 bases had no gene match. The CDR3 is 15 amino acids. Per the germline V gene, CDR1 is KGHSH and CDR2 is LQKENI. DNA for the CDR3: TGTGCCAGCTCCCTACTAGCGGGGGAGAAGGATACGCAGTATTTT. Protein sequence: CASSLLAGEKDTQYF.

The CDR3 sequence is CASSDTYPGQDTTYEQYF. The CDR3 region has the DNA TGCGCCAGCAGTGACACTTATCCGGGACAGGACACCACCTACGAGCAGTACTTC. This chain joins TRBV10-2 and TRBJ2-7, with 8 bases identical to TRBD1. CDR1 and CDR2 from the germline V gene are WSHSY and SAAADI. J was trimmed by 2 bases and V by 3 bases; bases with no gene match: 15. The CDR3 has 18 residues.